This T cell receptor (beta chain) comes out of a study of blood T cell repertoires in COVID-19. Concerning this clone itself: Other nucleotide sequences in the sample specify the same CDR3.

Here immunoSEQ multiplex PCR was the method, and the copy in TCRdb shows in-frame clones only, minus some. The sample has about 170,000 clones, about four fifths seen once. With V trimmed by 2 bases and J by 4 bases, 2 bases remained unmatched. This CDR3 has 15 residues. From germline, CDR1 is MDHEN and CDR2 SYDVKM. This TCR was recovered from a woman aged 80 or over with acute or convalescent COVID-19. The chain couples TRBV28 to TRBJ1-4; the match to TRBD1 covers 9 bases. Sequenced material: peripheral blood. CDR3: CASSLGGQGNEKLFF. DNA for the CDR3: TGTGCCAGCAGTTTAGGGGGACAGGGTAATGAAAAACTGTTTTTT.